A single sample gave rise to the 5 T cell receptor beta chains below, sequenced in a study of T-cell reconstitution after alpha-beta-depleted transplantation in children. Study-wide results and limits: T cells produced anew were the main source of T-cell counts and diversity one year after transplant.

Their specific antigens are unknown. Using unique molecular identifiers, the investigators prepared the TCRbeta library. TCRdb independently ran MiXCR on the PCR reads; one entry per CDR3 protein. The sample holds about 300,000 distinct CDR3 sequences, around 7.1% seen once. Sample: peripheral blood, taken 360 days after TCRalphabeta/CD19-depleted stem cell transplant. The receptors shown here come from a female patient aged 2-9 years who had a stem cell transplant for Fanconi anemia, so the T cells may come from the graft donor.

V usage is TRBV5-1 and J usage is TRBJ1-1; TRBD1 agrees at 9 bases. V lost 4 bases to trimming and J lost 4 bases; unmatched junction nucleotides: 8. From germline, CDR1 is SGHRS and CDR2 YFSETQ. The CDR3 is made up of 15 amino acids. The CDR3 DNA follows: TGCGCCAGCAGCAGCCGGGACAGGGTTTCCACTGAAGCTTTCTTT. This gives the protein CASSSRDRVSTEAFF. The full variable domain, in which reference TRBV5-1 and TRBJ1-1 provide the parts outside the CDR3, is KAGVTQTPRYLIKTRGQQVTLSCSPISGHRSVSWYQQTPGQGLQFLFEYFSETQRNKGNFPGRFSGRQFSNSRSEMNVSTLELGDSALYLCASSSRDRVSTEAFFGQGTRLTVV.

This chain links TRBV5-1 with TRBJ2-3; 12 bases align to TRBD2. The CDR3 runs 18 residues. The germline V gene encodes CDR1 SGHRS and CDR2 YFSETQ. V was pared by 0 bases and J by 2 bases, with 7 bases of the junction left unmatched. The CDR3 reads CASSLVKLAGGLTDTQYF. DNA of the CDR3: TGCGCCAGCAGCTTGGTGAAACTAGCGGGGGGACTCACAGATACGCAGTATTTT.

This chain links TRBV4-1 with TRBJ2-7; 11 bases are shared with TRBD2. Trimming removed 0 bases from V and 5 bases from J; junction bases left unmatched: 3. The CDR3 extends over 15 amino acids. Germline CDR1 MGHRA, CDR2 YSYEKL. DNA of the CDR3: TGCGCCAGCAGCCAAGATGCACTAGCGGGGGACGAGCAGTACTTC. The encoded protein is CASSQDALAGDEQYF.

At least ten counts were recorded for this clonotype. The chain links TRBV5-5 to TRBJ2-3; no firm D call. V gave up 6 bases and J gave up 0 bases, with 11 bases separating them. CDR3 length equals 14 residues. Germline V gives CDR1 SGHKS, CDR2 YYEKEE (reference sequence). The CDR3 coding sequence is TGTGCCAGCACGCTACCGGCTAGCACAGATACGCAGTATTTT. Protein product: CASTLPASTDTQYF.

The V and J genes are TRBV28 and TRBJ1-2, with D perhaps matching TRBD1 (5 bases). The CDR3 is made up of 15 amino acids. V was pared by 5 bases and J by 5 bases, with 18 bases between. Germline values: CDR1 MDHEN, CDR2 SYDVKM. DNA for the CDR3: TGTGCCAGCAGTATTTGGGGCAGGGACCTTTATGGCTACACCTTC. Encoded protein: CASSIWGRDLYGYTF.